This passage covers 21 T cell receptor beta chains from one sample sequenced in a study of shared clonotypes between healthy human individuals. The assay was immunoSEQ multiplex PCR, and TCRdb's table has in-frame clones only and misses some. The repertoire holds roughly 1,600,000 clones, with about 98.5% as singletons. Sequencing input: naive CD4+ T cells sorted from blood. Subset indicated: CD45RA+ positively selected. Receptors originate from a man aged 25 to 40 in good health.

The chain recombines TRBV19 with TRBJ2-7; D assignment may be TRBD1 or TRBD2 (6 bases each). Germline V gives CDR1 LNHDA, CDR2 SQIVND (reference sequence). Trimming left V 2 bases short and J 0 bases short, with 17 bases between. The CDR3 sequence is 17 residues long. CDR3 bases: TGTGCCAGTAGTATAATGGGGGGCAGGGGCGTCTCCTACGAGCAGTACTTC. This sequence encodes CASSIMGGRGVSYEQYF.

This rearrangement joins TRBV7-8 to TRBJ2-7, with a tentative D call TRBD1 (6 bases). The CDR3 consists of 17 residues. V was shortened by 4 bases and J by 2 bases, with 21 bases between the two germline ends. Per germline, CDR1 SGHVS and CDR2 FQNEAQ. DNA for the CDR3: TGTGCCAGCAGCTCGGGACACATCCTATTAAAACCCTACGAGCAGTACTTC. This sequence encodes CASSSGHILLKPYEQYF.

This sequence joins TRBV5-1 and TRBJ1-4; D call uncertain. Per germline, CDR1 SGHRS and CDR2 YFSETQ. V lost 5 bases and J lost 2, with 10 bases in between. There are 14 residues in the CDR3. CDR3 DNA: TGCGCCAGCAGTCCAGATTCCACTAATGAAAAACTGTTTTTT. This sequence encodes CASSPDSTNEKLFF. Supplemented by reference TRBV5-1 and TRBJ1-4, the full variable domain reads KAGVTQTPRYLIKTRGQQVTLSCSPISGHRSVSWYQQTPGQGLQFLFEYFSETQRNKGNFPGRFSGRQFSNSRSEMNVSTLELGDSALYLCASSPDSTNEKLFFGSGTQLSVL.

The chain carries TRBV9 and TRBJ2-1, with 12 bases fitting TRBD2. The junction had 10 bases not matched to a gene; V was cut back by 4 bases and J by 5 bases. Germline V gene data show CDR1 as SGDLS and CDR2 as YYNGEE. This CDR3 has 17 amino acids. The CDR3, as DNA: TGTGCCAGCAGCCAACGACTAGCGGGAGCTATTGACAATGAGCAGTTCTTC. Its protein is CASSQRLAGAIDNEQFF.

The CDR3 loop is CASKYQPQHF. DNA for the CDR3: TGTGCCAGCAAATATCAGCCCCAGCATTTT. The chain couples TRBV28 to TRBJ1-5; D is unresolved. CDR3 size: 10 residues. V was trimmed by 7 bases and J by 5 bases, leaving 3 bases between them. CDR1 is MDHEN, CDR2 SYDVKM, per germline.

The CDR3 DNA follows: TGTGCCAGCAGTTTTATGCAGACCAACCATGGTGAGCAGTTCTTC. It yields the protein CASSFMQTNHGEQFF. This chain connects TRBV27 to TRBJ2-1; D remains ambiguous. Between the trimmed V and J ends, which lost 3 bases and 9 bases, there was a span of 18 bases. Germline V gene lookup returns CDR1 MNHEY and CDR2 SMNVEV (reference sequence). The CDR3 consists of 15 residues.

This chain uses TRBV5-4 with TRBJ2-2; TRBD1 agrees at 7 bases. The CDR3 covers 15 residues. The V gene end was trimmed by 5 bases and the J gene end by 4 bases; junction bases not matched to a gene: 8. In germline, CDR1 is SGHNT, CDR2 YYREEE (reference sequence). CDR3 coding DNA: TGTGCCAGCAGGAAGAGACAGGGAACCACCGGGGAGCTGTTTTTT. Its protein product is CASRKRQGTTGELFF.

The chain couples TRBV11-2 to TRBJ2-5; 7 nucleotides match TRBD2. Looked up from germline, CDR1 is SGHAT and CDR2 is FQNNGV. CDR3 length: 15 amino acids. V lost 8 bases, J lost 4 bases, and 13 bases stayed unmatched. The CDR3 sequence is CASGPRDAGVETQYF. The CDR3 region has the DNA TGTGCCAGCGGCCCCCGGGATGCGGGGGTAGAGACCCAGTACTTC.

The chain is built from TRBV7-6 and TRBJ1-5, with D possibly matching TRBD1 (6 bases). V was trimmed by 1 base and J by 11 bases, leaving 15 bases between them. The germline CDR1 and CDR2 sequences are SGHVS and FNYEAQ. This CDR3 contains 14 residues. In DNA, the CDR3 is TGTGCCAGCAGCTTAGGCACAGGGATGTCGGCCCAGCATTTT. Translated: CASSLGTGMSAQHF.

The V call is TRBV7-3, the J call TRBJ2-7; D possibly matches TRBD1 or TRBD2 (5 bases each). V lost 3 bases and J lost 2, with 8 bases in between. In germline, CDR1 is SGHTA, CDR2 FQGTGA. The CDR3 consists of 13 residues. The CDR3 DNA follows: TGTGCCAGCAGCTTCGGGGCGGCCTACGAGCAGTACTTC. Residues: CASSFGAAYEQYF.

The chain carries TRBV30 and TRBJ2-7, with D perhaps given as TRBD1 or TRBD2 (5 bases each). The V gene lost 1 base and the J gene lost 5 bases, with 9 bases spanning the gap. The CDR3 runs 12 residues. Per the germline V gene, CDR1 is GTSNPN and CDR2 is SVGIG (reference sequence). The CDR3 here is CAWSDGDHEQYF. DNA for the CDR3: TGTGCCTGGAGTGATGGGGACCACGAGCAGTACTTC.

The rearrangement uses TRBV9 and TRBJ2-1; D perhaps matches TRBD2 (6 bases). This CDR3 comprises 15 residues. Germline V gene lookup returns CDR1 SGDLS and CDR2 YYNGEE. Trimming took 4 bases from V and 5 from J, leaving 16 bases between them. Here the CDR3 DNA reads TGTGCCAGCAGCTTCTGGGACGAGCGGGACAATGAGCAGTTCTTC. It is translated as CASSFWDERDNEQFF.

The J gene is TRBJ2-2, the V gene TRBV6-4, with D unresolved. V gave up 5 bases and J gave up 4 bases, with 11 bases separating them. Per the germline V gene, CDR1 is MRHNA and CDR2 is SNTAGT. The CDR3 is 14 amino acids. CDR3 region: CASSPDWVTGELFF. CDR3 nucleotides: TGTGCCAGCAGTCCCGATTGGGTCACCGGGGAGCTGTTTTTT.

CDR3 protein: CASRSGQGYNEQFF. For the CDR3, the DNA is TGTGCCAGCCGATCGGGACAGGGGTACAATGAGCAGTTCTTC. V usage is TRBV19 and J usage is TRBJ2-1; the match to TRBD1 covers 10 bases. In germline, CDR1 is LNHDA, CDR2 SQIVND (reference sequence). J gave up 4 bases and V 9 bases, and 6 bases lay outside the gene matches. The CDR3 contains 14 residues.

The genes are TRBV5-4 and TRBJ2-7; D unresolved. The germline V gene has CDR1 SGHNT and CDR2 YYREEE (reference sequence). The CDR3 contains 13 residues. The germline V and J ends were trimmed by 7 bases and 6 bases, with 17 bases remaining between them. The CDR3 here is CASLLGPRTEQYF. CDR3 sequence (DNA): TGTGCCAGCCTCCTAGGTCCTCGTACCGAGCAGTACTTC.

The rearrangement joins TRBV5-4 to TRBJ2-7; 7 bases agree with TRBD2. The CDR3 length is 13 residues. Germline V gene lookup returns CDR1 SGHNT and CDR2 YYREEE (reference sequence). The J segment lost 3 bases and the V segment lost 2 bases, leaving 2 bases of the junction unmatched. The DNA of the CDR3 is TGTGCCAGCAGCTTTCCGGGAGGCTACGAGCAGTACTTC. It yields the protein CASSFPGGYEQYF.

The chain employs TRBV11-1 and TRBJ2-7; 9 bases map to TRBD2. Germline assignment: CDR1 SGHAT and CDR2 FQDESV (reference sequence). Germline trimming cut 0 bases from V and 5 bases from J; bases unmatched to any gene: 8. The CDR3 consists of 16 residues. CDR3 bases: TGTGCCAGCAGCTTAGCGTCAATAGCGGGAGTCCACGAGCAGTACTTC. It translates to CASSLASIAGVHEQYF.

The chain links TRBV27 to TRBJ2-7; D remains unclear. Per the germline V gene, CDR1 is MNHEY and CDR2 is SMNVEV (reference sequence). The CDR3 length is 17 residues. V dropped 5 bases and J dropped 2 bases, with 22 bases sitting between them. The CDR3 spells CASSPIFGSSSPYEQYF. The CDR3 nucleotides read TGTGCCAGCAGTCCCATTTTCGGGTCTAGTTCTCCCTACGAGCAGTACTTC.

The V gene is TRBV5-1, the J gene TRBJ1-3; tentative D call: TRBD1 (5 bases). In germline, CDR1 is SGHRS, CDR2 YFSETQ. V was shortened by 0 bases and J by 2 bases, with 9 bases between the two germline ends. The CDR3 has 15 amino acids. Here the CDR3 reads CASSLDRPPGNTIYF. The CDR3 nucleotides read TGCGCCAGCAGCTTGGACAGGCCCCCTGGAAACACCATATATTTT.

This CDR3 is CASGFSGTKHNEQFF. The CDR3 DNA reads TGTGCCAGCGGGTTCTCCGGGACAAAACACAATGAGCAGTTCTTC. The rearrangement uses TRBV7-9 and TRBJ2-1, with D tentatively TRBD1 (6 bases). Trimming shortened V by 8 bases and J by 5 bases, and 19 bases separated the two germline ends. The germline CDR1 and CDR2 sequences are SEHNR and FQNEAQ (reference sequence). The CDR3 is made up of 15 amino acids.

Regarding this clone: The sample carries other DNA sequences with the same CDR3. J is TRBJ1-5 and V is TRBV5-1; D may be TRBD1 (5 bases). The germline V gene encodes CDR1 SGHRS and CDR2 YFSETQ. The CDR3 runs to 14 residues. V lost 0 bases, J lost 4 bases, and 8 bases lay in between. The CDR3 is CASSLDPGNQPQHF. The CDR3 DNA reads TGCGCCAGCAGCTTGGATCCAGGGAATCAGCCCCAGCATTTT.